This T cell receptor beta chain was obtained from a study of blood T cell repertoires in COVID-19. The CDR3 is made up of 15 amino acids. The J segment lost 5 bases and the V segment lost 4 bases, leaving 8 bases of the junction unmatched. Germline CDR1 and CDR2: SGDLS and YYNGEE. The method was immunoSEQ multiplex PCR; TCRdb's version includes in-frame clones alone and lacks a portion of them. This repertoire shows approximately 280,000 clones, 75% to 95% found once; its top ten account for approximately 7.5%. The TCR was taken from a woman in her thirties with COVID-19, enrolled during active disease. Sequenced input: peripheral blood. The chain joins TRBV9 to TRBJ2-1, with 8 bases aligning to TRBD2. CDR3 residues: CASSYLGRAHNEQFF. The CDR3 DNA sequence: TGTGCCAGCAGCTACCTCGGGAGGGCCCACAATGAGCAGTTCTTC.